This T cell receptor (beta chain) was sequenced during a study of T-cell memory formation after mild COVID-19. Study background: Across donors, TCR clusters were largely donor specific.

Points from the study as a whole: Prior to infection, memory already included some responding clones, suggesting cross-reactive memory joined. Contracting CD4+ clones were located mainly in CM and EM, and CD8+ clones in EMRA.

Germline V CDR1 and CDR2: LGHNT, FRNRAP. This CDR3 contains 12 residues. About this clonotype: Its antigen is not identified.

Amplification by 5'RACE using constant-segment primers produced TCR alpha and TCR beta cDNA libraries that carried sample barcodes and UMIs. TCRdb reprocessed the 5' RACE reads via MiXCR and lists one record per CDR3 protein. The table shows 65,000 to 90,000 distinct CDR3 sequences, with roughly 13% occurring only once. The clonotype was recovered from a man aged 18 to 29 who had mild COVID-19 (a few samples of this study predate the infection). Cell type and time point are not known. Sequencing was done on a sample of PBMCs or a T cell subset sorted from them (not recorded which). The chain has TRBV12-5 and TRBJ2-7; no clear D gene. The DNA matches TRBJ2-3 better at its end, which makes the J call doubtful. As DNA, the CDR3 is TGTGCTAGTGGTTTCGGCCTCGATACGCAGTATTTT. Translation gives CASGFGLDTQYF.